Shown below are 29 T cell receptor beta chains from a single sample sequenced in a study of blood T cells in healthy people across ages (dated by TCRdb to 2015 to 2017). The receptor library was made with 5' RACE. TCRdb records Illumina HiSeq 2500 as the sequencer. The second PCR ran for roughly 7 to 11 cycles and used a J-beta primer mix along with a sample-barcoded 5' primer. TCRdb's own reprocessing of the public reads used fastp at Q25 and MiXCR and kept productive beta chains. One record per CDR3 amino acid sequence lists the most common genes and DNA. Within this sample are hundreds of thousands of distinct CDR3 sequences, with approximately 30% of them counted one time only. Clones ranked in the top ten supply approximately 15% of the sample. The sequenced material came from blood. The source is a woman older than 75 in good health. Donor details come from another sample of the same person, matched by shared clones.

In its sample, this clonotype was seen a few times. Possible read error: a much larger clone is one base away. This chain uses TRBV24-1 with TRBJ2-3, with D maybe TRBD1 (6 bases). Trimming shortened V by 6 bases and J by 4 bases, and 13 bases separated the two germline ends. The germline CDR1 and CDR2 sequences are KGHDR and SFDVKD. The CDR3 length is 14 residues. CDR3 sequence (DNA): TGTGCCACCAGTACCAACAGGGCCGCAGATACGCAGTATTTT. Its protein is CATSTNRAADTQYF.

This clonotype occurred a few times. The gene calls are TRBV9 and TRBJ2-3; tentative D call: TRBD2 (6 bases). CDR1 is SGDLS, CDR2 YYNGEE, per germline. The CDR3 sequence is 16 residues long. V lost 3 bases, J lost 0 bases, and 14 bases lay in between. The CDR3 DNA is TGTGCCAGCAGCGAGACCCTTCGGGGGAGCACAGATACGCAGTATTTT. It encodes CASSETLRGSTDTQYF.

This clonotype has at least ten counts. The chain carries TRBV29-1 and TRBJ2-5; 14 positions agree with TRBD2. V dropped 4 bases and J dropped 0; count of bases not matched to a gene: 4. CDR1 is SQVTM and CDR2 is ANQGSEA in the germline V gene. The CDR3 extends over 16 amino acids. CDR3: CSVGGLAGGYQETQYF. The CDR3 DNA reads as TGCAGCGTTGGAGGACTAGCGGGGGGTTACCAAGAGACCCAGTACTTC.

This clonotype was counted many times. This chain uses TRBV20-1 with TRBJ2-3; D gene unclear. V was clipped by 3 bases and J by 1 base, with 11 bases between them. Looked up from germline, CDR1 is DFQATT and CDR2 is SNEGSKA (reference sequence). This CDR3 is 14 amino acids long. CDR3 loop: CSASSSGRTDTQYF. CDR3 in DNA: TGCAGTGCTAGCTCCTCGGGTCGCACAGATACGCAGTATTTT.

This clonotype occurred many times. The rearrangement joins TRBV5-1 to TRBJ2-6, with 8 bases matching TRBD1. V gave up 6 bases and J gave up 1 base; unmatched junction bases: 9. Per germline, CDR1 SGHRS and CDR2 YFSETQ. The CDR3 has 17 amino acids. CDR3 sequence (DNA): TGCGCCAGCACCCACGGGACAGGATTATCTGGGGCCAACGTCCTGACTTTC. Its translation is CASTHGTGLSGANVLTF.

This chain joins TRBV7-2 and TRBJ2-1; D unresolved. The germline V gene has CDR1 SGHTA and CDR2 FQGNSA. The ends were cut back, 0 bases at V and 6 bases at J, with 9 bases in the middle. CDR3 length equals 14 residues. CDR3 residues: CASSLALRGNEQFF. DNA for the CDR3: TGTGCCAGCAGCTTAGCGCTTAGAGGCAATGAGCAGTTCTTC.

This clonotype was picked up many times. The CDR3 nucleotides are TGTGCCAGCAGTGGATGGGACAGTACCAACACTGAAGCTTTCTTT. Translated: CASSGWDSTNTEAFF. The chain has TRBV12-3 or TRBV12-4 and TRBJ1-1, with 7 bases fitting TRBD1. The J segment lost 2 bases and the V segment lost 5 bases, leaving 8 bases of the junction unmatched. The CDR3 runs 15 residues.

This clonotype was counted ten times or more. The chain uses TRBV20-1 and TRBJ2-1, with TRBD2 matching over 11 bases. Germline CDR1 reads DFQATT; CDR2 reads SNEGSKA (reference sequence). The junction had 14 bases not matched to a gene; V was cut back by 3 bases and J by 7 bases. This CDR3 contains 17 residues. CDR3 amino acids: CSASLPPRLAGRNEQFF. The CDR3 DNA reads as TGCAGTGCTAGCCTTCCCCCTCGACTAGCGGGGCGGAATGAGCAGTTCTTC.

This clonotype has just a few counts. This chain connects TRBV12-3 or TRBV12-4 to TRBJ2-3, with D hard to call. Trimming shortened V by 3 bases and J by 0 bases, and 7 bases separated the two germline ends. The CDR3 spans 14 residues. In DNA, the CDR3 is TGTGCCAGCAGTTTGGTTCATAGCACAGATACGCAGTATTTT. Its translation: CASSLVHSTDTQYF.

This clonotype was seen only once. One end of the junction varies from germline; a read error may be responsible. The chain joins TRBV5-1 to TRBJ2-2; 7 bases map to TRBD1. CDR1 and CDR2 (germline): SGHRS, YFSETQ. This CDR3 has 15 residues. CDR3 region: CASSLRTGHAGKLFF. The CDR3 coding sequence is TGCGCCAGCAGCCTTAGGACAGGACATGCCGGGAAGCTGTTTTTT. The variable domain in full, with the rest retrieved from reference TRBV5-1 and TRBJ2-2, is KAGVTQTPRYLIKTRGQQVTLSCSPISGHRSVSWYQQTPGQGLQFLFEYFSETQRNKGNFPGRFSGRQFSNSRSEMNVSTLELGDSALYLCASSLRTGHAGKLFFGEGSRLTVL.

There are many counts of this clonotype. The CDR3 bases are TGTGCCAGCAAAGAACAGGGGGCCCAAGAGACCCAGTACTTC. Translating gives CASKEQGAQETQYF. V and J are TRBV6-2 or TRBV6-3 and TRBJ2-5, with 9 bases identical to TRBD1. J lost 1 base, V lost 7 bases, and 4 bases had no gene match. Germline V gives CDR1 MNHEY, CDR2 SVGEGT. The CDR3 loop spans 14 amino acids.

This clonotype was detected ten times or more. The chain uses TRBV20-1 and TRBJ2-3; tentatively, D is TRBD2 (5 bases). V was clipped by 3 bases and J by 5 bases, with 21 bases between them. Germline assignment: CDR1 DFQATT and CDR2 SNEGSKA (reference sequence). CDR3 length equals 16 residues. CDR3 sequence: CSARERTGFEGDTQYF. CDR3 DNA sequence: TGCAGTGCTAGGGAAAGGACTGGGTTTGAGGGAGATACGCAGTATTTT.

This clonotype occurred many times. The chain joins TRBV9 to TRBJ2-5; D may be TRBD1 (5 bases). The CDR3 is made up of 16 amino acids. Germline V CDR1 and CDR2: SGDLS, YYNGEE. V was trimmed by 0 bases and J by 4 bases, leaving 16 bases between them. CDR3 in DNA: TGTGCCAGCAGCGTAGGCCACTCTGGGGCCGGAGAGACCCAGTACTTC. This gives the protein CASSVGHSGAGETQYF.

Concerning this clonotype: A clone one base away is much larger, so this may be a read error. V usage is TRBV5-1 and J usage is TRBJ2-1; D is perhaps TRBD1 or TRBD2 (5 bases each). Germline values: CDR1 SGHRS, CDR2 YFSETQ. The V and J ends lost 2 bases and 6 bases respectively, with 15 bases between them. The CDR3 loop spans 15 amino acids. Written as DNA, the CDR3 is TGCGCCAGCAGCTTCGGCAGGGAGTTTAGCAATGAGCAGTTCTTC. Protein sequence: CASSFGREFSNEQFF.

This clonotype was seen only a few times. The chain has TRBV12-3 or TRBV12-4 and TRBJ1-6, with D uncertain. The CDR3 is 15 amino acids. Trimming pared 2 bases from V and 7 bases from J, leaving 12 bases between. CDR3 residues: CASSLSRGGNSPLHF. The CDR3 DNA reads TGTGCCAGCAGTTTATCAAGAGGAGGGAATTCACCCCTCCACTTT.

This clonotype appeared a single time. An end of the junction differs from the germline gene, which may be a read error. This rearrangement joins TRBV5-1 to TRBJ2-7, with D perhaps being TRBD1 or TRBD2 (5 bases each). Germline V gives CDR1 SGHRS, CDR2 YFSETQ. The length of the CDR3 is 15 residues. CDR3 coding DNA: TGCGCCCGCAGTTTTGGGACGGAGTCTATCCACGAGCGGTACTTC. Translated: CARSFGTESIHERYF.

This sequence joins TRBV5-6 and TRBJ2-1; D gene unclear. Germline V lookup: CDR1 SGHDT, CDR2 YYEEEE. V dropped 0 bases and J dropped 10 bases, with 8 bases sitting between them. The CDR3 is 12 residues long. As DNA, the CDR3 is TGTGCCAGCAGCTTGGCCAGCTACGAGCAGTTCTTC. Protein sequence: CASSLASYEQFF. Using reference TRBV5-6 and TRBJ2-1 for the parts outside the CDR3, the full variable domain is DAGVTQSPTHLIKTRGQQVTLRCSPKSGHDTVSWYQQALGQGPQFIFQYYEEEERQRGNFPDRFSGHQFPNYSSELNVNALLLGDSALYLCASSLASYEQFFGPGTRLTVL.

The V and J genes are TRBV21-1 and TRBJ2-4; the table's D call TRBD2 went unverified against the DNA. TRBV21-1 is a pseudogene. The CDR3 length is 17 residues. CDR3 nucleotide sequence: TGTGCCAGCAGCCTTCCGGGACTAGCGGTTAACGAAAACATTCAGTACTTC. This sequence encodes CASSLPGLAVNENIQYF.

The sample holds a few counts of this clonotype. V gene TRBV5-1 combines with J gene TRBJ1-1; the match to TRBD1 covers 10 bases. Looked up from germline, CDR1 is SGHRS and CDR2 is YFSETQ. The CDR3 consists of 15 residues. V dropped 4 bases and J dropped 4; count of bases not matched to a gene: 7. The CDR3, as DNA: TGCGCCAGCAGCAGGACAGGGGGGTTTGCCACTGAAGCTTTCTTT. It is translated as CASSRTGGFATEAFF.

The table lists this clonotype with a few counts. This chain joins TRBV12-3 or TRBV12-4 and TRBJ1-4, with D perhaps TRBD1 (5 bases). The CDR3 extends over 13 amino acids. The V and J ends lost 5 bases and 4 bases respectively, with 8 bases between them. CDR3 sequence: CASSRQINEKLFF. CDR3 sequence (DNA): TGTGCCAGCAGTAGACAGATTAATGAAAAACTGTTTTTT.

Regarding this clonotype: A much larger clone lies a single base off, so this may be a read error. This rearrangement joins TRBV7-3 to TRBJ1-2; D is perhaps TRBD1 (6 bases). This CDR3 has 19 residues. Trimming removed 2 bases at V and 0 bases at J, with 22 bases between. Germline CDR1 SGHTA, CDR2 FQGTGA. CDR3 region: CASSLRLRTAQQSNYGYTF. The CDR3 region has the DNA TGTGCCAGCAGCTTACGGCTTCGGACAGCCCAGCAATCTAACTATGGCTACACCTTC.

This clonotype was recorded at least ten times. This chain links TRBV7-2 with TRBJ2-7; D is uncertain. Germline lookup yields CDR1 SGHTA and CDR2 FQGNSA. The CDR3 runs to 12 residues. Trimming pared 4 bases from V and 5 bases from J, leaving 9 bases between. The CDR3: CASSSSLNEQYF. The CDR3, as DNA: TGTGCCAGCAGCTCCTCCCTAAACGAGCAGTACTTC.

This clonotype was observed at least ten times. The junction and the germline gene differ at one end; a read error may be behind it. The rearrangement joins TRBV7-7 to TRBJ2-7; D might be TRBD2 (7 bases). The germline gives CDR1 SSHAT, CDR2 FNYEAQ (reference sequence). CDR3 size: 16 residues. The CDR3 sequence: CASSLGLAGASYEQYF. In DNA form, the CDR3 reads TGTGCTAGCAGCTTAGGGCTGGCGGGGGCCTCCTACGAGCAGTACTTC.

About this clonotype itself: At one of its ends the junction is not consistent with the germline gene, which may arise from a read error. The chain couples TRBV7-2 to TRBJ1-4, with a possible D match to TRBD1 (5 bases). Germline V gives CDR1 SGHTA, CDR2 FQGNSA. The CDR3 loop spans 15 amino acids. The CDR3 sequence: CASSYDSATNEKRFF. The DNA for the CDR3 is TGTGCCAGCAGCTACGACAGTGCAACTAATGAAAAACGGTTTTTT. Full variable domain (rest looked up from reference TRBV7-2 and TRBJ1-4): GAGVSQSPSNKVTEKGKDVELRCDPISGHTALYWYRQSLGQGLEFLIYFQGNSAPDKSGLPSDRFSAERTGGSVSTLTIQRTQQEDSAVYLCASSYDSATNEKRFFGSGTQLSVL.

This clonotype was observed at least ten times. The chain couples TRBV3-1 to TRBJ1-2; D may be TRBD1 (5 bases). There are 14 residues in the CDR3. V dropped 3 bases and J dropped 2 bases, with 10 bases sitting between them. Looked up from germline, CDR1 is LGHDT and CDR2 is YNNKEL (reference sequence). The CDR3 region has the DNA TGTGCCAGCAGCCAGGGGGAACCCAACTATGGCTACACCTTC. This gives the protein CASSQGEPNYGYTF.

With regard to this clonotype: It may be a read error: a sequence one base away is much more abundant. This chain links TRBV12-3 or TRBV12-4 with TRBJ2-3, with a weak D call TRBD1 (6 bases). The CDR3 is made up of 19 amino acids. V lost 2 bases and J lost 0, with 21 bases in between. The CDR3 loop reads CASSLRWGADRSSTDTQYF. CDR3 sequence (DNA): TGTGCCAGCAGTTTAAGGTGGGGAGCGGACAGATCTAGCACAGATACGCAGTATTTT.

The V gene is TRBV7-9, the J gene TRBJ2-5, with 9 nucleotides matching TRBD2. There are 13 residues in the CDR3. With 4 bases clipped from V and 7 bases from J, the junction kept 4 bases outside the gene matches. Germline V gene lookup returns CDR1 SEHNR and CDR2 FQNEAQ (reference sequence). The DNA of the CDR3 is TGTGCCAGCAGCTCGGGACTAGCAGGGACCCAGTACTTC. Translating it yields CASSSGLAGTQYF.

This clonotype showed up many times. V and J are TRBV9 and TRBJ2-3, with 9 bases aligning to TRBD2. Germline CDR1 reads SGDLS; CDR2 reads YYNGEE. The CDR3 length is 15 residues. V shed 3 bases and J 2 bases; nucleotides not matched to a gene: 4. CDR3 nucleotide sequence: TGTGCCAGCAGCGCCCGCGGGGGGGACACAGATACGCAGTATTTT. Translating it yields CASSARGGDTDTQYF.

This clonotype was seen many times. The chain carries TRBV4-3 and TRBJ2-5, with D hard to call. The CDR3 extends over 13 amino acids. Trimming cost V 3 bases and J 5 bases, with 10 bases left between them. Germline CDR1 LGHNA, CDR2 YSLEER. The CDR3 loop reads CASSQTMRETQYF. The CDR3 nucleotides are TGCGCCAGCAGCCAGACGATGCGGGAGACCCAGTACTTC.